Listed here are 29 T cell receptor beta chains from one sample, sequenced in a study of cytomegalovirus exposure and HLA in healthy donors (TCRdb year 2017). The protocol used for the library was the immunoSEQ multiplex PCR assay. For the multiplex PCR, a mixture combining 60 forward primers for TCR Vbeta segments and 13 reverse primers for TCR Jbeta segments was used. In its TCRdb copy, this immuneACCESS table keeps in-frame sequences only and misses some clones. Where compared with another copy, unresolved V genes explain less than half of these, and the others have no known cause. The sample data list over 150,000 clones, and 70% to 80% of these were observed just once. The ten top clones hold roughly 4% of the sample. The sequenced sample was PBMCs. These receptors all come from a woman in her 40s in good health and CMV-seronegative.

This clone was detected once. The chain uses TRBV6-5 and TRBJ2-7, with D tentatively TRBD1 (6 bases). Trimming pared 6 bases from V and 5 bases from J, leaving 17 bases between. The CDR3 has 14 residues. CDR1 is MNHEY, CDR2 SVGAGI, per germline. The CDR3 DNA reads TGTGCCAGCAGCCTAACCGAACAGGGCCACGAGCAGTACTTC. It encodes CASSLTEQGHEQYF.

This chain joins TRBV5-8 and TRBJ1-1; D may be TRBD1 (5 bases). The germline V and J ends were trimmed by 0 bases and 11 bases, with 11 bases remaining between them. The germline V gene encodes CDR1 SGHTS and CDR2 YDEGEE. CDR3 size: 12 residues. CDR3 protein: CASSLVGLGAFF. The CDR3 region has the DNA TGTGCCAGCAGCTTGGTGGGGCTGGGTGCTTTCTTT.

The chain joins TRBV19 to TRBJ2-5, with 9 bases identical to TRBD1. The junction had 5 bases not matched to a gene; V was cut back by 4 bases and J by 5 bases. The germline V gene encodes CDR1 LNHDA and CDR2 SQIVND (reference sequence). The CDR3 has 14 amino acids. The CDR3 nucleotides are TGTGCCAGTAGTACTCCGGGACAGGGTGAGACCCAGTACTTC. Translated, it gives CASSTPGQGETQYF.

The chain has TRBV7-2 and TRBJ2-1; perhaps TRBD1 as D (5 bases). The CDR3 is made up of 15 amino acids. Deletions cut 5 bases from V and 0 bases from J, with 11 bases between. CDR1 is SGHTA, CDR2 FQGNSA, per germline. The CDR3 spells CASSPGLTSYNEQFF. CDR3 coding DNA: TGTGCCAGCAGCCCAGGGCTTACCTCCTACAATGAGCAGTTCTTC.

V usage is TRBV6-1 and J usage is TRBJ1-4; a weak D match, TRBD1 (5 bases). V shed 7 bases and J shed 8 bases, with 17 bases lying between them. Looked up from germline, CDR1 is MNHNS and CDR2 is SASEGT. CDR3 length equals 14 residues. CDR3 nucleotide sequence: TGTGCCAGCAACGATGGGGGGAGAGGCGAAAAACTGTTTTTT. Translated, it gives CASNDGGRGEKLFF.

This CDR3 is CASSLGAYSNQPQHF. CDR3 in DNA: TGCGCCAGCAGCCTTGGGGCATATAGCAATCAGCCCCAGCATTTT. This rearrangement joins TRBV5-1 to TRBJ1-5; TRBD1 is a possible D gene (5 bases). The germline V gene has CDR1 SGHRS and CDR2 YFSETQ. This CDR3 spans 15 amino acids. The germline V and J ends were trimmed by 4 bases and 0 bases, with 11 bases remaining between them.

The CDR3 loop is CASSQVPRAGIAYGYTF. The CDR3 DNA follows: TGCGCCAGCAGCCAAGTCCCACGAGCGGGGATTGCCTATGGCTACACCTTC. This sequence joins TRBV4-1 and TRBJ1-2; D gene ambiguous. The germline V gene has CDR1 MGHRA and CDR2 YSYEKL. V shed 1 base and J shed 4 bases, with 19 bases lying between them. The CDR3 consists of 17 residues.

The chain uses TRBV2 and TRBJ2-7; D gene unclear. The CDR3 contains 13 residues. Trimming cost V 4 bases and J 3 bases, with 10 bases left between them. Germline V lookup: CDR1 SNHLY, CDR2 FYNNEI. The chain's CDR3 is CASSGQVNYEQYF. The DNA for the CDR3 is TGTGCCAGCAGTGGGCAGGTAAACTACGAGCAGTACTTC. The full variable domain, rest sourced from reference TRBV2 and TRBJ2-7, is EPEVTQTPSHQVTQMGQEVILRCVPISNHLYFYWYRQILGQKVEFLVSFYNNEISEKSEIFDDQFSVERPDGSNFTLKIRSTKLEDSAMYFCASSGQVNYEQYFGPGTRLTVT.

This clone has just one count. The chain has TRBV11-2 and TRBJ2-5; TRBD1 is a possible D gene (5 bases). The CDR3 is made up of 14 amino acids. V dropped 3 bases and J dropped 4 bases, with 12 bases sitting between them. Germline values: CDR1 SGHAT, CDR2 FQNNGV. CDR3 amino acids: CASSFSRTGETQYF. The CDR3 DNA reads as TGTGCCAGCAGCTTTTCGAGAACAGGAGAGACCCAGTACTTC.

The chain is built from TRBV27 and TRBJ2-1; 12 nucleotides line up with TRBD2. The CDR3 spans 16 residues. Per the germline V gene, CDR1 is MNHEY and CDR2 is SMNVEV (reference sequence). Trimming at V came to 6 bases and at J to 11 bases, leaving 14 bases not matched to a gene. CDR3 protein: CASSWTSGEVSQKQFF. The CDR3 DNA is TGTGCCAGCAGCTGGACTAGCGGGGAGGTTTCCCAAAAGCAGTTCTTC.

This clone was recorded once. The V call is TRBV11-3, the J call TRBJ2-3, with a possible D match to TRBD2 (6 bases). Germline V gives CDR1 SGHNT, CDR2 YENEEA. The CDR3 consists of 17 residues. Deletions cut 11 bases from V and 2 bases from J, with 26 bases between. The CDR3 is CACSTGVREVFTDTQYF. As DNA, the CDR3 is TGTGCCTGCTCAACGGGGGTGAGGGAAGTGTTCACAGATACGCAGTATTTT.

The chain is built from TRBV2 and TRBJ1-4; D gene unclear. The CDR3 sequence is 15 residues long. Trimming removed 6 bases from V and 8 bases from J, with 19 bases in between. CDR1 is SNHLY, CDR2 FYNNEI, per germline. This CDR3 reads CASRLGDEGAEKLFF. The CDR3 nucleotides read TGTGCCAGCAGGCTGGGTGATGAGGGCGCGGAAAAACTGTTTTTT.

The chain has TRBV6-1 and TRBJ1-4; D perhaps matches TRBD1 (6 bases). V was trimmed by 4 bases and J by 7 bases, leaving 13 bases between them. This CDR3 region has 14 residues. Per the germline V gene, CDR1 is MNHNS and CDR2 is SASEGT. CDR3 in amino acids: CASSGGQWSEKLFF. The CDR3, as DNA: TGTGCCAGCAGTGGGGGGCAATGGAGTGAAAAACTGTTTTTT.

The rearrangement uses TRBV5-1 and TRBJ1-5, with no clear D. This CDR3 has 14 residues. Trimming removed 2 bases at V and 4 bases at J, with 10 bases between. From germline, CDR1 is SGHRS and CDR2 YFSETQ. In DNA, the CDR3 is TGCGCCAGCAGCTTATCCGGGGAGAATCAGCCCCAGCATTTT. Its translation: CASSLSGENQPQHF.

The CDR3 DNA reads as TGTGCCAGCAGCTTAGTTAGCGGGGGGGCCAATGAGCAGTTCTTC. This gives the protein CASSLVSGGANEQFF. J is TRBJ2-1 and V is TRBV7-6, with TRBD2 matching 11 bases. With 1 base clipped from V and 6 bases from J, the junction kept 2 bases outside the gene matches. Germline values: CDR1 SGHVS, CDR2 FNYEAQ. The length of the CDR3 is 15 residues.

The CDR3 DNA follows: TGCGCCAGCAGCTTCGACAGCTACGAGCAGTACTTC. It is translated as CASSFDSYEQYF. This rearrangement joins TRBV5-1 to TRBJ2-7; TRBD1 might be the D (5 bases). Germline V lookup: CDR1 SGHRS, CDR2 YFSETQ. V lost 2 bases and J lost 3, with 6 bases in between. The CDR3 loop spans 12 amino acids. Using reference TRBV5-1 and TRBJ2-7 for the parts outside the CDR3, the full variable domain is KAGVTQTPRYLIKTRGQQVTLSCSPISGHRSVSWYQQTPGQGLQFLFEYFSETQRNKGNFPGRFSGRQFSNSRSEMNVSTLELGDSALYLCASSFDSYEQYFGPGTRLTVT.

The chain uses TRBV10-3 and TRBJ2-2; D unresolved. The CDR3 is made up of 13 amino acids. The germline CDR1 and CDR2 sequences are ENHRY and SYGVKD. V shed 4 bases and J shed 8 bases, with 11 bases lying between them. The DNA for the CDR3 is TGTGCCATCAGTGCTGAGAGTCAAGGGGAGCTGTTTTTT. Its translation: CAISAESQGELFF.

The genes are TRBV7-9 and TRBJ2-2, with a weak D call TRBD1 (6 bases). This CDR3 region has 18 residues. The germline gives CDR1 SEHNR, CDR2 FQNEAQ (reference sequence). V dropped 1 base and J dropped 0 bases, with 15 bases sitting between them. The CDR3 DNA reads as TGTGCCAGCAGCTTAGATACTTGGACAGACTCGAACACCGGGGAGCTGTTTTTT. Translation: CASSLDTWTDSNTGELFF.

The chain links TRBV6-1 to TRBJ2-7; 8 bases are shared with TRBD2. The CDR3 sequence is 16 residues long. Per the germline V gene, CDR1 is MNHNS and CDR2 is SASEGT. The V gene end was trimmed by 3 bases and the J gene end by 9 bases; junction bases not matched to a gene: 16. CDR3 nucleotide sequence: TGTGCCAGCAGTGACCCAAGCGGGGGCGGCACTTTTCGGCAGTACTTC. Translated: CASSDPSGGGTFRQYF.

This sequence joins TRBV27 and TRBJ2-7; TRBD2 matches 9 bases. The V gene's germline CDR1 is MNHEY and CDR2 SMNVEV (reference sequence). The CDR3 is made up of 13 amino acids. V shed 3 bases and J 4 bases; nucleotides not matched to a gene: 1. The CDR3 spells CASSFSGRYEQYF. Written as DNA, the CDR3 is TGTGCCAGCAGTTTCAGCGGGAGGTACGAGCAGTACTTC.

The CDR3, as DNA: TGTGCCAGCAGCCAGGGACAGGGGGCAACTAATGAAAAACTGTTTTTT. Its translation: CASSQGQGATNEKLFF. The genes are TRBV5-6 and TRBJ1-4; 11 nucleotides line up with TRBD1. Germline CDR1 reads SGHDT; CDR2 reads YYEEEE. CDR3 length: 16 residues. Trimming at V came to 4 bases and at J to 0 bases, leaving 2 bases not matched to a gene.

The V gene is TRBV30, the J gene TRBJ2-3; TRBD2 agrees at 10 bases. Germline CDR1 GTSNPN, CDR2 SVGIG (reference sequence). With 5 bases clipped from V and 8 bases from J, the junction kept 7 bases outside the gene matches. The CDR3 totals 13 residues. In DNA form, the CDR3 reads TGTGCCTGGGAGACTAGCGGGCAGGCTACGCAGTATTTT. Protein sequence: CAWETSGQATQYF.

The chain carries TRBV7-2 and TRBJ1-2, with D maybe TRBD1 (6 bases). The CDR3 has 13 residues. V lost 8 bases to trimming and J lost 6 bases, with 16 bases between them. Germline V gene lookup returns CDR1 SGHTA and CDR2 FQGNSA. The CDR3 nucleotides are TGTGCCAGCGCGCCCACAGGGCTTAATGGCTACACCTTC. It is translated as CASAPTGLNGYTF. The full variable domain, in which reference TRBV7-2 and TRBJ1-2 provide the parts outside the CDR3, is GAGVSQSPSNKVTEKGKDVELRCDPISGHTALYWYRQSLGQGLEFLIYFQGNSAPDKSGLPSDRFSAERTGGSVSTLTIQRTQQEDSAVYLCASAPTGLNGYTFGSGTRLTVV.

The chain has TRBV6-5 and TRBJ1-1; TRBD1 matches 8 bases. The germline V gene has CDR1 MNHEY and CDR2 SVGAGI. This CDR3 has 15 residues. The V segment lost 5 bases and the J segment 1 base; nucleotides outside the gene matches: 6. The CDR3 bases are TGTGCCAGCAGTGGTCGGACAGGGAGGAACACTGAAGCTTTCTTT. Translated: CASSGRTGRNTEAFF.

The DNA for the CDR3 is TGTGCCAGCAGTTACAGGGGACGGAACACCATATATTTT. Amino acid sequence: CASSYRGRNTIYF. The chain joins TRBV2 to TRBJ1-3; 7 bases fit TRBD1. This CDR3 spans 13 amino acids. Germline values: CDR1 SNHLY, CDR2 FYNNEI. The ends lost 5 bases at V and 7 bases at J; junction bases unmatched: 5.

The chain joins TRBV11-3 to TRBJ1-1; no definite D call. V lost 5 bases, J lost 6 bases, and 19 bases lay in between. Germline values: CDR1 SGHNT, CDR2 YENEEA. CDR3 length: 15 residues. The CDR3 region is CASSPGEGRSSEAFF. CDR3 bases: TGTGCCAGCAGCCCGGGCGAAGGGAGGTCCTCTGAAGCTTTCTTT.

The chain couples TRBV27 to TRBJ1-1; 10 positions agree with TRBD1. Trimming removed 5 bases from V and 2 bases from J; junction bases left unmatched: 2. The CDR3 length is 14 residues. The germline V gene has CDR1 MNHEY and CDR2 SMNVEV (reference sequence). CDR3 in DNA: TGTGCCAGCAGTCGACAGGGGGCCAACACTGAAGCTTTCTTT. The encoded protein is CASSRQGANTEAFF.

CDR3 region: CATREGAVGGYTF. CDR3 nucleotides: TGTGCCACAAGAGAGGGGGCAGTAGGCGGCTACACCTTC. V gene TRBV2 combines with J gene TRBJ1-2, with 7 bases that match TRBD1. The CDR3 is made up of 13 amino acids. Germline CDR1 is SNHLY and CDR2 is FYNNEI. V lost 10 bases and J lost 8; bases outside the gene matches: 13.

The gene calls are TRBV19 and TRBJ2-3; a weak D match, TRBD2 (5 bases). V lost 5 bases to trimming and J lost 2 bases, with 14 bases between them. Germline assignment: CDR1 LNHDA and CDR2 SQIVND (reference sequence). The CDR3 is 15 amino acids. The CDR3 loop is CASSEGAVSTDTQYF. The CDR3 nucleotides read TGTGCCAGTAGTGAGGGAGCGGTTTCCACAGATACGCAGTATTTT. The full variable domain, rest sourced from reference TRBV19 and TRBJ2-3, is DGGITQSPKYLFRKEGQNVTLSCEQNLNHDAMYWYRQDPGQGLRLIYYSQIVNDFQKGDIAEGYSVSREKKESFPLTVTSAQKNPTAFYLCASSEGAVSTDTQYFGPGTRLTVL.